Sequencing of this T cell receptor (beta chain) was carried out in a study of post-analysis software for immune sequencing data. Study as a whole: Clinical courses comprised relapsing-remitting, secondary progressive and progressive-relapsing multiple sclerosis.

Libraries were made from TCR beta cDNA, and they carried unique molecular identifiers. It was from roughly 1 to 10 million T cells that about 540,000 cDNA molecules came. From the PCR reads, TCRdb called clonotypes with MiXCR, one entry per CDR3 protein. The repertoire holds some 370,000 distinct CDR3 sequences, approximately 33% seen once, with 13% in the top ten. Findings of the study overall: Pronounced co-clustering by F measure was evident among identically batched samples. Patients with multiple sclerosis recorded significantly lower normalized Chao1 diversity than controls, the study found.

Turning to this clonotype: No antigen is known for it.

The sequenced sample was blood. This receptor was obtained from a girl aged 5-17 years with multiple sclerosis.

The CDR3 here is CASSYSGSGGATETQYF. DNA of the CDR3: TGTGCCAGCAGTTACTCCGGTAGCGGGGGGGCAACAGAGACCCAGTACTTC. This chain joins TRBV6-5 and TRBJ2-5; TRBD2 matches 11 bases. Trimming removed 0 bases from V and 4 bases from J; junction bases left unmatched: 7. CDR3 length: 17 residues. Germline assignment: CDR1 MNHEY and CDR2 SVGAGI.